The 11 T cell receptor beta chains listed next were all sequenced from one sample in a study of STAT5B mutations in CD4+ large granular lymphocyte leukemia (dated by TCRdb to the early 2020s). The library came from the immunoSEQ multiplex PCR assay. This is the immuneACCESS table as TCRdb keeps it, with only in-frame sequences that have V and J called. A part of the clones is gone; compared with another copy, unresolved V genes explain less than half, and the rest is unexplained. The table for this sample lists roughly 32,000 clones; around 72% of them were counted only once. The top ten constitute less than 2.5% of the sample. The source material was CD4+ T cells from blood buffy coats. These receptors all come from a human donor in good health.

The chain is built from TRBV7-7 and TRBJ2-2; perhaps TRBD2 as D (6 bases). The V gene's germline CDR1 is SSHAT and CDR2 FNYEAQ (reference sequence). V gave up 5 bases and J gave up 5 bases, with 21 bases separating them. CDR3 length: 17 amino acids. CDR3 residues: CASSPGVEWPNTGELFF. The CDR3 coding sequence is TGTGCCAGCAGCCCGGGGGTAGAGTGGCCCAATACCGGGGAGCTGTTTTTT.

This clone was recorded only once. The genes are TRBV28 and TRBJ2-7, with TRBD2 matching 7 bases. Unmatched junction bases numbered 6, after V lost 8 bases and J lost 2 bases. This CDR3 spans 13 amino acids. Germline V gives CDR1 MDHEN, CDR2 SYDVKM. DNA of the CDR3: TGTGCCAGCCGGCGGGGAGGGGCCTACGAGCAGTACTTC. It is translated as CASRRGGAYEQYF.

The chain employs TRBV19 and TRBJ2-3; D gene uncertain. The CDR3 is made up of 14 amino acids. The ends were cut back, 6 bases at V and 2 bases at J, with 12 bases in the middle. CDR1 and CDR2 (germline): LNHDA, SQIVND (reference sequence). The chain's CDR3 is CASRGGRITDTQYF. Here the CDR3 DNA reads TGTGCCAGTAGAGGTGGACGGATCACAGATACGCAGTATTTT.

The chain has TRBV27 and TRBJ2-2; D possibly corresponds to TRBD2 (5 bases). CDR1 is MNHEY and CDR2 is SMNVEV in the germline V gene (reference sequence). With 0 bases removed from V and 6 bases from J, the gap between germline ends came to 8 bases. The CDR3 loop spans 14 amino acids. The CDR3 here is CASSLSRESGELFF. CDR3 DNA sequence: TGTGCCAGCAGTTTATCTCGGGAATCCGGGGAGCTGTTTTTT.

J is TRBJ2-7 and V is TRBV5-6, with D unresolved. The CDR3 runs to 14 residues. The germline CDR1 and CDR2 sequences are SGHDT and YYEEEE. V shed 4 bases and J shed 0 bases, with 11 bases lying between them. The CDR3 nucleotides read TGTGCCAGCAGCCTCAGGCCCTCCTCCTACGAGCAGTACTTC. It encodes CASSLRPSSYEQYF. The full variable domain, its missing parts supplied by reference TRBV5-6 and TRBJ2-7, is DAGVTQSPTHLIKTRGQQVTLRCSPKSGHDTVSWYQQALGQGPQFIFQYYEEEERQRGNFPDRFSGHQFPNYSSELNVNALLLGDSALYLCASSLRPSSYEQYFGPGTRLTVT.

The genes are TRBV27 and TRBJ2-7; possibly TRBD1 for D (5 bases). This CDR3 region has 14 residues. In germline, CDR1 is MNHEY, CDR2 SMNVEV (reference sequence). The V end lost 4 bases, the J end lost 0 bases, and 10 bases lay between the germline ends. The CDR3 sequence is CASSYSRVSYEQYF. In DNA form, the CDR3 reads TGTGCCAGCAGTTACAGCAGGGTCTCCTACGAGCAGTACTTC.

The chain links TRBV28 to TRBJ1-2, with D uncertain. This CDR3 comprises 14 residues. The V gene's germline CDR1 is MDHEN and CDR2 SYDVKM. Trimming removed 4 bases from V and 6 bases from J, with 15 bases in between. CDR3 sequence (DNA): TGTGCCAGCAGTTCAGACATGGAGTTCAATGGCTACACCTTC. This codes for CASSSDMEFNGYTF.

The chain has TRBV5-4 and TRBJ2-3; D gene unclear. CDR3 length equals 13 residues. Germline loops: CDR1 SGHNT, CDR2 YYREEE (reference sequence). Trimming took 0 bases from V and 6 from J, leaving 8 bases between them. DNA for the CDR3: TGTGCCAGCAGCTTGGATGAGAAGGATACGCAGTATTTT. Translating it yields CASSLDEKDTQYF.

The rearrangement uses TRBV10-3 and TRBJ2-1, with 7 bases that match TRBD1. This CDR3 is 16 amino acids long. Germline V gives CDR1 ENHRY, CDR2 SYGVKD. V lost 0 bases to trimming and J lost 7 bases; unmatched junction nucleotides: 9. Here the CDR3 reads CAISESFGQGVNEQFF. The CDR3 DNA follows: TGTGCCATCAGTGAGTCGTTCGGCCAGGGGGTAAATGAGCAGTTCTTC.

V is TRBV20-1 and J is TRBJ2-5; no firm D call. Germline CDR1 reads DFQATT; CDR2 reads SNEGSKA (reference sequence). Trimming stripped 6 bases from V and 8 bases from J, with 13 bases between. The length of the CDR3 is 11 residues. CDR3 nucleotides: TGCAGTGCCATCCTCGTCGCAACCCAGTACTTC. Translating it yields CSAILVATQYF.

As DNA, the CDR3 is TGTGCCAGCAGCTTAGTGGAACACACTGAAGCTTTCTTT. It specifies CASSLVEHTEAFF. The chain recombines TRBV11-2 with TRBJ1-1, with D unclear. Trimming removed 1 base at V and 3 bases at J, with 6 bases between. The CDR3 totals 13 residues. Per germline, CDR1 SGHAT and CDR2 FQNNGV.